This T cell receptor (beta chain) was captured in a study of shared clonotypes between healthy human individuals. Study-level findings and limits: In general, naive subsets displayed greater estimated richness than memory subsets did.

This clone was observed a few times. The antigen is undetermined. The same CDR3 is also encoded by other DNA sequences in this sample. Researchers partitioned CD4+ cells into CD45RA+ naive and CD45RA-negative memory subsets. Execution of the assay was at deep level. Sequencing used immunoSEQ multiplex PCR; TCRdb keeps in-frame clones, though not all of them. The sample lists millions of clones; 90% to 95% were seen once. This CDR3 is 13 amino acids long. V shed 6 bases and J shed 1 base, with 7 bases lying between them. The germline gives CDR1 ENHRY, CDR2 SYGVKD. The origin of this receptor is a man aged 18-30 years in good health. Some clones in this sample may be carry-over from other donors' samples. V gene TRBV10-3 combines with J gene TRBJ1-5; weak D call: TRBD1 (6 bases). Sequenced: naive CD4+ T cells from PBMCs. Subset here: CD45RA+ positively selected. The CDR3 DNA sequence: TGTGCCATCAGAGGGGGGAGCAATCAGCCCCAGCATTTT. Translating gives CAIRGGSNQPQHF.